The rows below give T cell receptor beta chains drawn from one sample of a study of CD8 T cells in Susac syndrome. One entry per CDR3 protein, called by TCRdb with MiXCR from the immunoSEQ multiplex PCR reads. The sample yields some 260,000 distinct CDR3 sequences, around 93% seen once. The specimen sequenced was CD4+ T cells from PBMCs. The receptors were gathered from a human donor with multiple sclerosis. The CDR3 runs from the conserved cysteine through the conserved F or W. Fields, in order: D gene, J gene, V gene, clone size, CDR3 DNA, CDR3 protein. A D gene is named only where the DNA matches it firmly. Clone size is given for some rows only: seen once, a few or many times, or a class if the clone is expanded.

. | TRBJ2-3 | TRBV29-1 | . | TGCAGCGTTCCTGGCAGGGGTATTACAGATACGCAGTATTTT | CSVPGRGITDTQYF
. | TRBJ2-1 | TRBV27 | . | TGTGCCAGCAGGGGGCCATACAATGAGCAGTTCTTC | CASRGPYNEQFF
. | TRBJ1-2 | TRBV18 | . | TGTGCCAGCTCACCTTCAAACCCCAGGGGCGAAGGCTACACCTTC | CASSPSNPRGEGYTF
. | TRBJ2-5 | TRBV2 | . | TGTGCCAGCAGTGAAGGGTTAGGAGAGACCCAGTACTTC | CASSEGLGETQYF
. | TRBJ1-1 | TRBV15 | . | TGTGCCACCAGCAGACCGACAGGCACGAGACGGGCTTTCTTT | CATSRPTGTRRAFF
TRBD1 | TRBJ2-5 | TRBV3-1 | . | TGTGCCAGCAGCCGACAGGGGCCAGCCGCGGGGGAGACCCAGTACTTC | CASSRQGPAAGETQYF
. | TRBJ1-2 | TRBV3-1 | . | TGTGCCTTCGGTTCTGGGAACTATGGCTACACCTTC | CAFGSGNYGYTF
. | TRBJ1-4 | TRBV27 | once | TGTGCCAGCAGTTTATCGGGGGCTCTTGCTAATGAAAAACTGTTTTTT | CASSLSGALANEKLFF
. | TRBJ2-3 | TRBV24-1 | . | TGTGCCACCAGTGACCTAGGACTACTGGGGGTAGGCACAGATACGCAGTATTTT | CATSDLGLLGVGTDTQYF
. | TRBJ2-1 | TRBV29-1 | . | TGCAGCGTTGACTTACTAGTAGGCAATGAGCAGTTCTTC | CSVDLLVGNEQFF
. | TRBJ1-6 | TRBV27 | . | TGTGCCAGCAGCCAATGGGAACAAGGATTTTCACCCCTCCACTTT | CASSQWEQGFSPLHF
TRBD2 | TRBJ2-1 | TRBV12-3/TRBV12-4 | once | TGTGCCAGCAGTTTAACTAGCGGGGGCAATGAGCAGTTCTTC | CASSLTSGGNEQFF
TRBD2 | TRBJ2-7 | TRBV6-5 | . | TGTGCCAGCAGTTACGGACTATTTAGCGGGCGGGCAACCTACGAGCAGTACTTC | CASSYGLFSGRATYEQYF
TRBD2 | TRBJ2-2 | TRBV3-1 | . | TGTGCCAGCAGCCCGAGCGGGAGGACGGGCACCGGGGAGCTGTTTTTT | CASSPSGRTGTGELFF
. | TRBJ2-3 | TRBV24-1 | . | TGTGCCACCAGTGACACGACAGAGGATACGCAGTATTTT | CATSDTTEDTQYF
TRBD1 | TRBJ2-5 | TRBV15 | . | TGTGCCACCAGCAGAACTGGGACAGCCCTACAAGAGACCCAGTACTTC | CATSRTGTALQETQYF
. | TRBJ1-6 | TRBV20-1 | once | TGCAGTGCTGGCCGCGAGGGGTCACCCCTCCACTTT | CSAGREGSPLHF
TRBD1 | TRBJ2-5 | TRBV28 | few | TGTGCCAGCAGTGTAGGACAGGGTCAAGAGACCCAGTACTTC | CASSVGQGQETQYF
. | TRBJ1-5 | TRBV7-8 | . | TGTGCCAGCAGCGCAGGGGTTAGCAATCAGCCCCAGCATTTT | CASSAGVSNQPQHF
TRBD1 | TRBJ2-5 | TRBV5-4 | . | TGTGCCAGCAGCTTAAAGACAGGGGGACAGACCCAGTACTTC | CASSLKTGGQTQYF
. | TRBJ2-2 | TRBV12-3/TRBV12-4 | . | TGTGCCAGCCAAACTATTAGTGCCGGGGAGCTGTTTTTT | CASQTISAGELFF
TRBD1 | TRBJ2-1 | TRBV20-1 | . | TGCAGTCCCCTTGCCGGGACAGGGTTGAATGAGCAGTTCTTC | CSPLAGTGLNEQFF
TRBD1 | TRBJ1-4 | TRBV20-1 | . | TGCAGTGCTAGAGATGGGCAGGGGGCAACTACAACTAATGAAAAACTGTTTTTT | CSARDGQGATTTNEKLFF
. | TRBJ1-1 | TRBV27 | . | TGTGCCAGCAGACCCATGGGGGGGGTCTGGGTGAACACTGAAGCTTTCTTT | CASRPMGGVWVNTEAFF
TRBD1 | TRBJ1-4 | TRBV12-3/TRBV12-4 | once | TGTGCCAGCAGTCGGGACAGCTGGCCCGGTCCTAATGAAAAACTGTTTTTT | CASSRDSWPGPNEKLFF
. | TRBJ2-1 | TRBV29-1 | . | TGCAGCGGCAGAACAGGGTACAATGAGCAGTTCTTC | CSGRTGYNEQFF
TRBD1 | TRBJ2-3 | TRBV30 | . | TGTGCCTGGAGTATGCCGGGACAGGGTATGGGAAGCACAGATACGCAGTATTTT | CAWSMPGQGMGSTDTQYF